This T cell receptor (beta chain) derives from a study of blood T cell repertoires in COVID-19. Study-level background: PBMCs, B-cell-depleted T cells, or T cells were the source of the cDNA or gDNA that made up the material.

The junction had 0 bases not matched to a gene; V was cut back by 3 bases and J by 1 base. Germline CDR1 SGDLS, CDR2 YYNGEE. This CDR3 contains 13 residues. This table comes from immunoSEQ multiplex PCR, and its TCRdb copy is limited to in-frame clones, with some not included. The table shows over 45,000 clones, with roughly 90% occurring only once. The sequenced material came from peripheral blood. This TCR was recovered from a man aged 60 to 75 with active COVID-19. This sequence joins TRBV9 and TRBJ2-7, with 8 positions matching TRBD1. The CDR3 loop reads CASSGQGSYEQYF. CDR3 DNA: TGTGCCAGCAGCGGACAGGGGTCCTACGAGCAGTACTTC.